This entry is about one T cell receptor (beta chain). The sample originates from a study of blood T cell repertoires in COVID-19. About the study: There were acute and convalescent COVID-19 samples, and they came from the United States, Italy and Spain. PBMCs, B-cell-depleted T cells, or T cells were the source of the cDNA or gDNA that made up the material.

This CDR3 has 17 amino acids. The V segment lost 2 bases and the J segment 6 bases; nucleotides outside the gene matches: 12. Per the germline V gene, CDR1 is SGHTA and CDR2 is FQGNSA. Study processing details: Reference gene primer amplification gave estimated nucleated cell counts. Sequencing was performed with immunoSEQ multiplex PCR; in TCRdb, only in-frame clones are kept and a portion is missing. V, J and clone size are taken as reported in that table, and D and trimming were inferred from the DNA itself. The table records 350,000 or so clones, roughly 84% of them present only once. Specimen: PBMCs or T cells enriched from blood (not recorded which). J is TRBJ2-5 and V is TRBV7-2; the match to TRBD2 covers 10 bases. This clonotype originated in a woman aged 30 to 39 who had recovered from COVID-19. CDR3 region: CASSLRSSGGADQTQYF. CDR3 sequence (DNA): TGTGCCAGCAGCTTAAGGTCCAGCGGGGGGGCTGATCAGACCCAGTACTTC. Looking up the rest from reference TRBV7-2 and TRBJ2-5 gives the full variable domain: GAGVSQSPSNKVTEKGKDVELRCDPISGHTALYWYRQSLGQGLEFLIYFQGNSAPDKSGLPSDRFSAERTGGSVSTLTIQRTQQEDSAVYLCASSLRSSGGADQTQYFGPGTRLLVL.